The clone carrying this T cell receptor (beta chain) appeared many times. Antigen specificity is unknown. Unique molecular identifiers were present on the cDNA, which also gained a universal primer site by template switching. TCRdb re-called the 5' RACE reads through MiXCR, storing one row per CDR3 protein. Of roughly 200,000 distinct CDR3 sequences in the sample, about 7.5% were seen once. This sample was included in a study of identical twins. Findings of the study overall: Monozygotic twins shared more out-of-frame TCR alpha than recombination models predicted.

The CDR3 runs 13 residues. Per germline, CDR1 SGHRS and CDR2 YFSETQ. V shed 6 bases, J shed 4 bases, and the junction held 3 bases outside the gene matches. All donors were healthy Caucasians. A further study also used this sample, focusing on yellow fever vaccine responses in identical twins.

This chain joins TRBV5-1 and TRBJ2-3, with 9 nucleotides matching TRBD2. This receptor was identified in a woman aged 18-29 years in good health. Sequencing input: memory (CD45RO+) T cells sorted from blood. Written as DNA, the CDR3 is TGCGCCAGCAAGCGGGAGGTGGCAGATACGCAGTATTTT. Protein sequence: CASKREVADTQYF.